The 8 T cell receptor beta chains below all came from one sample that was sequenced in a study of CD8 T cells in Susac syndrome. Reverse transcription used about 0.45 to 1 ug RNA and random hexamers. TCRdb reprocessed the immunoSEQ multiplex PCR reads via MiXCR and lists one record per CDR3 protein. The sample contains approximately 180,000 distinct CDR3 sequences, 95% of which appear only once. The sample consisted of CD4+ T cells from PBMCs. The source of these receptors is a human donor with multiple sclerosis.

Written as DNA, the CDR3 is TGTGCCAGCAGCTTAGTTTCCAGGGCAGGGACTGAAGCTTTCTTT. Its protein is CASSLVSRAGTEAFF. The chain combines TRBV11-1 with TRBJ1-1; weak D call: TRBD1 (5 bases). Deletions cut 1 base from V and 5 bases from J, with 14 bases between. Germline CDR1 SGHAT, CDR2 FQDESV (reference sequence). The CDR3 has 15 residues.

The chain is built from TRBV7-6 and TRBJ2-1; 9 bases match TRBD2. The CDR3 is 15 amino acids. Germline lookup yields CDR1 SGHVS and CDR2 FNYEAQ. V shed 1 base and J 5 bases; nucleotides not matched to a gene: 3. This CDR3 is CASSLVRTSDNEQFF. The CDR3 DNA reads as TGTGCCAGCAGCTTAGTGCGGACTAGCGACAATGAGCAGTTCTTC.

This sequence joins TRBV3-1 and TRBJ1-1; 8 bases fit TRBD1. This CDR3 contains 16 residues. Germline V gene sequence: CDR1 LGHDT, CDR2 YNNKEL (reference sequence). Germline trimming cut 1 base from V and 6 bases from J; bases unmatched to any gene: 10. The CDR3 nucleotides are TGTGCCAGCAGCCAAGTATGGCTCGGACAGGGCGCTGAAGCTTTCTTT. This encodes CASSQVWLGQGAEAFF.

In DNA form, the CDR3 reads TGTGCCAGCAGTAACCGGCTACAGGGGAAGCAGTACTTC. Translation: CASSNRLQGKQYF. This chain connects TRBV6-2 or TRBV6-3 to TRBJ2-7, with TRBD1 matching over 7 bases. Germline loops: CDR1 MNHEY, CDR2 SVGEGT. The CDR3 sequence is 13 residues long. Germline trimming cut 5 bases from V and 8 bases from J; bases unmatched to any gene: 9.

The sample holds one count of this clonotype. V gene TRBV7-8 combines with J gene TRBJ2-7; the D gene is possibly TRBD1 (6 bases). The V end lost 5 bases, the J end lost 1 base, and 18 bases lay between the germline ends. Germline assignment: CDR1 SGHVS and CDR2 FQNEAQ. CDR3 length equals 16 residues. CDR3 coding DNA: TGTGCCAGCAGCATAACTTGGACAGCAATTTCCTACGAGCAGTACTTC. Protein sequence: CASSITWTAISYEQYF.

The rearrangement joins TRBV6-5 to TRBJ2-7; 7 nucleotides align to TRBD1. The junction had 4 bases not matched to a gene; V was cut back by 5 bases and J by 3 bases. From germline, CDR1 is MNHEY and CDR2 SVGAGI. This CDR3 has 13 residues. CDR3 in amino acids: CASSRPGGYEQYF. The CDR3 nucleotides read TGTGCCAGCAGTAGACCAGGGGGCTACGAGCAGTACTTC.

The chain combines TRBV3-1 with TRBJ2-2; D not certain. The CDR3 has 15 residues. Trimming left V 5 bases short and J 1 base short, with 11 bases between. Germline V gives CDR1 LGHDT, CDR2 YNNKEL (reference sequence). The CDR3 protein is CASSIIQKNTGELFF. CDR3 DNA sequence: TGTGCCAGCAGCATTATACAGAAGAACACCGGGGAGCTGTTTTTT.

The chain is built from TRBV29-1 and TRBJ1-4; 7 nucleotides match TRBD1. This CDR3 region has 14 residues. Per germline, CDR1 SQVTM and CDR2 ANQGSEA. V was clipped by 1 base and J by 5 bases; unmatched bases: 4. CDR3 nucleotide sequence: TGCAGCGTTGAAGGGGGACAGCAGAATGAAAAACTGTTTTTT. Translating it yields CSVEGGQQNEKLFF.